The 27 T cell receptor beta chains below come from one sample, sequenced in a study of cytomegalovirus exposure and HLA in healthy donors. Primers: 60 Vbeta forward and 13 Jbeta reverse. Sequenced by immunoSEQ multiplex PCR; TCRdb stores in-frame clones only, minus some. Of under 200,000 clones listed, approximately 86% are singletons. The sample taken for sequencing was PBMCs. All receptors come from a woman aged 18-29 years in good health and CMV-seronegative.

The rearrangement links TRBV4-1 to TRBJ2-7; D is perhaps TRBD2 (5 bases). CDR1 is MGHRA, CDR2 YSYEKL, per germline. The CDR3 has 19 amino acids. The V gene lost 0 bases and the J gene lost 6 bases, with 27 bases spanning the gap. The CDR3 reads CASSQDLPIGVGAFTEQYF. The CDR3 nucleotides are TGCGCCAGCAGCCAAGATCTACCCATCGGGGTGGGTGCCTTTACCGAGCAGTACTTC.

V is TRBV7-9 and J is TRBJ2-4; D remains ambiguous. Per germline, CDR1 SEHNR and CDR2 FQNEAQ (reference sequence). V was shortened by 1 base and J by 0 bases, with 4 bases between the two germline ends. The length of the CDR3 is 14 residues. In nucleotides, the CDR3 is TGTGCCAGCAGCTTAGAACTAGCCAAAAACATTCAGTACTTC. As protein: CASSLELAKNIQYF.

The V and J genes are TRBV7-3 and TRBJ2-1, with TRBD2 as a possible D gene (7 bases). CDR1 and CDR2 from the germline V gene are SGHTA and FQGTGA. Deletions cut 4 bases from V and 6 bases from J, with 28 bases between. The CDR3 runs to 19 residues. DNA for the CDR3: TGTGCCAGCAGCTACTACCCAACCGGGGGGCAGAATATTTTCAATGAGCAGTTCTTC. It specifies CASSYYPTGGQNIFNEQFF.

The V call is TRBV6-1, the J call TRBJ1-6, with 7 nucleotides matching TRBD1. The germline CDR1 and CDR2 sequences are MNHNS and SASEGT. V gave up 5 bases and J gave up 6 bases; unmatched junction bases: 7. This CDR3 has 15 amino acids. CDR3 sequence (DNA): TGTGCCAGCAGTCAACCGGGACAGTTTAATTCACCCCTCCACTTT. Translated, it gives CASSQPGQFNSPLHF.

This chain connects TRBV19 to TRBJ1-1; D is unresolved. The CDR3 extends over 12 amino acids. The V gene's germline CDR1 is LNHDA and CDR2 SQIVND (reference sequence). V was cut by 6 bases and J by 5 bases, with 10 bases left in between. The CDR3 region is CASRLGRTEAFF. DNA of the CDR3: TGTGCCAGTAGGCTAGGTCGGACTGAAGCTTTCTTT.

V and J are TRBV2 and TRBJ1-1; D ambiguous. The CDR3 spans 10 residues. Germline loops: CDR1 SNHLY, CDR2 FYNNEI. The V end was cut by 8 bases, the J end by 5 bases, with 6 bases between. The CDR3 region has the DNA TGTGCCAGCGGGAGTACTGAAGCTTTCTTT. Protein: CASGSTEAFF.

The J gene is TRBJ2-1, the V gene TRBV5-1; 11 bases agree with TRBD2. The V segment lost 2 bases and the J segment 9 bases; nucleotides outside the gene matches: 13. The CDR3 consists of 17 residues. Germline CDR1 SGHRS, CDR2 YFSETQ. The CDR3 nucleotides read TGCGCCAGCAGCTTTGTGCTAGCGGGAGGAATTACAAGTGAGCAGTTCTTC. This translates into CASSFVLAGGITSEQFF.

This chain uses TRBV7-9 with TRBJ2-1; a weak D match, TRBD2 (6 bases). The ends were cut back, 11 bases at V and 5 bases at J, with 34 bases in the middle. The CDR3 has 19 residues. Germline CDR1 and CDR2: SEHNR and FQNEAQ (reference sequence). The CDR3 bases are TGTGCCCTGGGAAGTAGTAAGGGGCGGGGAGGTTCGAAGCACAATGAGCAGTTCTTC. It specifies CALGSSKGRGGSKHNEQFF.

The chain uses TRBV27 and TRBJ1-2, with TRBD1 as a possible D gene (5 bases). Looked up from germline, CDR1 is MNHEY and CDR2 is SMNVEV (reference sequence). The germline V and J ends were trimmed by 8 bases and 4 bases, with 14 bases remaining between them. This CDR3 has 13 amino acids. The DNA of the CDR3 is TGTGCCAGCGGCCGCCAGGGATCCTATGGCTACACCTTC. Its translation: CASGRQGSYGYTF.

The chain couples TRBV27 to TRBJ1-2, with D possibly matching TRBD1 (6 bases). Trimming pared 5 bases from V and 0 bases from J, leaving 10 bases between. The V gene's germline CDR1 is MNHEY and CDR2 SMNVEV (reference sequence). The CDR3 loop spans 14 amino acids. For the CDR3, the DNA is TGTGCCAGCAGTCACGAGGGGGCTAACTATGGCTACACCTTC. It is translated as CASSHEGANYGYTF.

A few counts support this clone. The chain uses TRBV7-2 and TRBJ1-1; 7 bases are shared with TRBD1. The CDR3 loop spans 13 amino acids. V shed 5 bases and J 3 bases; nucleotides not matched to a gene: 3. CDR1 and CDR2 (germline): SGHTA, FQGNSA. The CDR3 is CASSAQGDTEAFF. The DNA of the CDR3 is TGTGCCAGCAGCGCGCAGGGGGACACTGAAGCTTTCTTT.

This sequence joins TRBV11-3 and TRBJ2-5, with 9 bases identical to TRBD1. J was trimmed by 3 bases and V by 6 bases; bases with no gene match: 2. The CDR3 covers 13 residues. Per germline, CDR1 SGHNT and CDR2 YENEEA. CDR3: CASRGQGEETQYF. The CDR3 DNA follows: TGTGCCAGCAGGGGACAGGGAGAAGAGACCCAGTACTTC.

The chain employs TRBV4-1 and TRBJ2-7; 8 nucleotides line up with TRBD2. The CDR3 contains 13 residues. The germline V gene encodes CDR1 MGHRA and CDR2 YSYEKL. V lost 6 bases, J lost 3 bases, and 4 bases stayed unmatched. Here the CDR3 reads CASSLAGFYEQYF. CDR3 in DNA: TGCGCCAGCAGTTTAGCGGGATTCTACGAGCAGTACTTC.

The chain is built from TRBV5-6 and TRBJ2-7; D is perhaps TRBD1 (6 bases). CDR1 and CDR2 from the germline V gene are SGHDT and YYEEEE. Between the trimmed V and J ends, which lost 3 bases and 5 bases, there was a span of 12 bases. CDR3 length: 13 residues. The CDR3 DNA reads TGTGCCAGCAGCTCCACAGGGATTCACGAGCAGTACTTC. This sequence encodes CASSSTGIHEQYF.

V is TRBV5-8 and J is TRBJ1-1; D is ambiguous. CDR1 SGHTS and CDR2 YDEGEE come from the germline V gene. V was shortened by 0 bases and J by 0 bases, with 9 bases between the two germline ends. This CDR3 has 15 amino acids. CDR3 sequence: CASSLVVALNTEAFF. DNA of the CDR3: TGTGCCAGCAGCTTGGTTGTAGCCTTGAACACTGAAGCTTTCTTT.

This rearrangement joins TRBV28 to TRBJ2-7, with 9 bases that match TRBD1. CDR3 length: 14 amino acids. Unmatched junction bases numbered 5, after V lost 7 bases and J lost 1 base. Germline-derived CDR1 and CDR2 are MDHEN and SYDVKM. As DNA, the CDR3 is TGTGCCAGCAACGACAGGGGGATTTCCTACGAGCAGTACTTC. Amino acid sequence: CASNDRGISYEQYF.

The chain carries TRBV5-1 and TRBJ2-7; 12 bases agree with TRBD1. Germline V gene sequence: CDR1 SGHRS, CDR2 YFSETQ. Losses at the gene ends were 3 bases for V and 6 bases for J; bases not matched to a gene: 7. CDR3 length: 15 residues. CDR3 amino acids: CASSSSGTGGLEQYF. CDR3 DNA: TGCGCCAGCAGCTCTTCCGGGACAGGGGGCCTCGAGCAGTACTTC.

The genes are TRBV6-5 and TRBJ2-7; the match to TRBD2 covers 8 bases. There are 14 residues in the CDR3. Germline V gene lookup returns CDR1 MNHEY and CDR2 SVGAGI. J gave up 5 bases and V 5 bases, and 8 bases lay outside the gene matches. DNA of the CDR3: TGTGCCAGCAGTGAACAGCGGGAGTCCCACGAGCAGTACTTC. Translated, it gives CASSEQRESHEQYF.

With respect to this clone: One end of the junction is discordant with germline, which a read error may explain. The rearrangement links TRBV20-1 to TRBJ1-2; no firm D call. Germline lookup yields CDR1 DFQATT and CDR2 SNEGSKA (reference sequence). The CDR3 is made up of 8 amino acids. In nucleotides, the CDR3 is TGCAGTGCTAGAGATGAGGTATTC. Translated, it gives CSARDEVF.

V gene TRBV6-1 combines with J gene TRBJ2-2; D remains unclear. There are 15 residues in the CDR3. The germline V gene encodes CDR1 MNHNS and CDR2 SASEGT. With 4 bases removed from V and 5 bases from J, the gap between germline ends came to 14 bases. DNA for the CDR3: TGTGCCAGCAGTGGTCAGGCTTCCTTTACCGGGGAGCTGTTTTTT. Encoded protein: CASSGQASFTGELFF.

V gene TRBV28 combines with J gene TRBJ1-1; D unclear. Trimming pared 1 base from V and 8 bases from J, leaving 5 bases between. The CDR3 is 11 amino acids. CDR1 is MDHEN and CDR2 is SYDVKM in the germline V gene. CDR3 coding DNA: TGTGCCAGCAGTTTATTTATGGAAGCTTTCTTT. As protein: CASSLFMEAFF.

The chain employs TRBV6-1 and TRBJ2-4; 8 bases map to TRBD1. The ends lost 4 bases at V and 9 bases at J; junction bases unmatched: 20. This CDR3 comprises 18 residues. The germline CDR1 and CDR2 sequences are MNHNS and SASEGT. CDR3: CASSGRGTGLGSSGIQYF. DNA for the CDR3: TGTGCCAGCAGTGGAAGGGGGACAGGTTTAGGGTCGAGCGGCATTCAGTACTTC.

The rearrangement links TRBV11-2 to TRBJ2-7, with D perhaps matching TRBD1 (6 bases). The CDR3 extends over 14 amino acids. The germline V gene has CDR1 SGHAT and CDR2 FQNNGV. V was shortened by 1 base and J by 3 bases, with 10 bases between the two germline ends. DNA of the CDR3: TGTGCCAGCAGCTTAGCCGGGACATTCTACGAGCAGTACTTC. Protein product: CASSLAGTFYEQYF.

Regarding this clone: This may stem from a read error, because a much larger clone lies one nucleotide away. The genes are TRBV7-2 and TRBJ1-1, with D possibly matching TRBD1 (6 bases). The length of the CDR3 is 13 residues. Germline V gene lookup returns CDR1 SGHTA and CDR2 FQGNSA. V lost 5 bases, J lost 1 base, and 8 bases lay in between. CDR3 region: CASSVGQNTEAFF. For the CDR3, the DNA is TGTGCCAGCAGCGTGGGACAGAACACTGAAGCTTTCTTT. Filled out from reference TRBV7-2 and TRBJ1-1, the complete variable domain reads GAGVSQSPSNKVTEKGKDVELRCDPISGHTALYWYRQSLGQGLEFLIYFQGNSAPDKSGLPSDRFSAERTGGSVSTLTIQRTQQEDSAVYLCASSVGQNTEAFFGQGTRLTVV.

The chain employs TRBV7-9 and TRBJ2-5; 10 nucleotides agree with TRBD1. This CDR3 has 13 amino acids. Germline CDR1 reads SEHNR; CDR2 reads FQNEAQ (reference sequence). Trimming at V came to 8 bases and at J to 5 bases, leaving 5 bases not matched to a gene. CDR3 in amino acids: CASGLGQGETQYF. The CDR3 bases are TGTGCCAGCGGCCTGGGACAGGGGGAGACCCAGTACTTC.

Note on this clone: The identical CDR3 is also encoded by other nucleotide sequences in the sample. The chain recombines TRBV11-2 with TRBJ2-7; D gene unclear. Trimming took off 5 bases at V and 4 bases at J, with 12 bases between the two ends. This CDR3 has 13 residues. Germline V lookup: CDR1 SGHAT, CDR2 FQNNGV. The CDR3 coding sequence is TGTGCCAGCAGCCTCCCGGGTGGGTACGAGCAGTACTTC. Translated: CASSLPGGYEQYF.

The chain is built from TRBV4-1 and TRBJ2-5, with 9 bases lining up with TRBD2. The assigned J gene may be wrong: the sequence end matches TRBJ2-7 better. From germline, CDR1 is MGHRA and CDR2 YSYEKL. This CDR3 is 15 amino acids long. In nucleotides, the CDR3 is TGCGCCAGCAGCCAAACTAGCGGGTTACCCTACGAGCAGTACTTC. This encodes CASSQTSGLPYEQYF.